The entry that follows covers one T cell receptor beta chain sequence. Its antigen is not yet known. Base qualities are not recorded, but no much larger clone differs from it by a single base. This record belongs to a study of blood T cell repertoires in COVID-19 (dated by TCRdb to 2018 to 2020). As for the study more broadly: The collaborator samples originated in the United States, Italy and Spain and spanned the acute and convalescent phases of COVID-19. Deeply sampled blood TCRbeta repertoires from subjects exposed to, actively infected with, or recovered from COVID-19 were included in the dataset. The material from the prospective study consisted of cDNA or gDNA derived from T cells, B-cell-depleted T cells, or PBMCs. The repertoires were made available in a free public database intended to serve as a resource for research on the immune response to SARS-CoV-2. A de-identified subject ID, COVID-19 status, age in years and sex were almost always included in the sample metadata. Where available, HLA class I and class II types were taken from metadata supplied by the sample provider and were not determined by assay-based typing. Samples came from the ongoing ImmuneRACE study (first 160 participants) plus 1,254 subjects from 6 global collaborators.

The immunoSEQ Assay, a bias-controlled multiplex PCR, was used to amplify TCRbeta CDR3 regions from genomic DNA. The study's own analysis went as follows. Within the assay, amplification of reference gene primers was used to estimate how many nucleated cells each sample contained. Sequence reads were collapsed and filtered to measure the absolute abundance of every unique TCRbeta CDR3 rearrangement. For each sample, productive Simpson clonality was calculated as the square root of Simpson's diversity index across productive rearrangements. In TCRdb, the immuneACCESS table is reduced to in-frame sequences with V and J assigned. These tables do not hold every clone; where another copy was compared, an unresolved V gene accounts for under half, and the others remain unexplained. That table supplies the V and J calls and clone size; D and trimming were determined from the DNA. This sample is represented by around 250,000 clones; approximately 90% of them were singletons. The ten largest clones take up less than 4.5% of the sample.

The investigation overall reported the following: How much clinical and demographic metadata was included differed by source and by participant, and the metadata was provided uncurated.

The CDR3 numbers 17 residues from cysteine through phenylalanine. This entry keeps only the CDR3 DNA: 51 bases, framed from base 1. In the germline V gene, CDR1 corresponds to KGHDR and CDR2 to SFDVKD. V is cut back by 4 bases and J by 4 bases, with 11 bases in the junction unmatched. Each collaborating institution followed its own protocols to collect whole blood in K2EDTA tubes. For TCRbeta analysis, collaborator samples were shipped as frozen whole blood, as isolated PBMCs, or as DNA extracted from either sample type. The receptor chain draws on TRBV24-1 and TRBJ1-2; TRBD1 matches 10 bases in the middle. This TCR came from a man aged 18 to 35 with active or convalescent COVID-19. The sequencing sample was made of peripheral blood. For the CDR3, the sequence is CATSDKDRGPGLYGYTF. The sequenced DNA is TGTGCCACCAGTGACAAAGACAGGGGGCCTGGGCTCTATGGCTACACCTTC.